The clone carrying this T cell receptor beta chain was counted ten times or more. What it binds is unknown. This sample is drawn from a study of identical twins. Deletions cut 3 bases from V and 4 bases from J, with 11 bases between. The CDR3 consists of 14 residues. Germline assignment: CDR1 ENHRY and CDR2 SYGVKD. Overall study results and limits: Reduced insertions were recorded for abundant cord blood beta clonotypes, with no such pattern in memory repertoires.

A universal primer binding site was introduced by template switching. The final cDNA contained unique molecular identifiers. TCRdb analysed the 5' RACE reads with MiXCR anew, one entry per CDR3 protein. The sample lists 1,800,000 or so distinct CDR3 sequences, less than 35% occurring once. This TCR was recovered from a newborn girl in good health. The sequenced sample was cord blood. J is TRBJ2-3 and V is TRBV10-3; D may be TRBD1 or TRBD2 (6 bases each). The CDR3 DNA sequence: TGTGCCATCAGTGATCGGGGGCGCGCAGATACGCAGTATTTT. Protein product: CAISDRGRADTQYF.